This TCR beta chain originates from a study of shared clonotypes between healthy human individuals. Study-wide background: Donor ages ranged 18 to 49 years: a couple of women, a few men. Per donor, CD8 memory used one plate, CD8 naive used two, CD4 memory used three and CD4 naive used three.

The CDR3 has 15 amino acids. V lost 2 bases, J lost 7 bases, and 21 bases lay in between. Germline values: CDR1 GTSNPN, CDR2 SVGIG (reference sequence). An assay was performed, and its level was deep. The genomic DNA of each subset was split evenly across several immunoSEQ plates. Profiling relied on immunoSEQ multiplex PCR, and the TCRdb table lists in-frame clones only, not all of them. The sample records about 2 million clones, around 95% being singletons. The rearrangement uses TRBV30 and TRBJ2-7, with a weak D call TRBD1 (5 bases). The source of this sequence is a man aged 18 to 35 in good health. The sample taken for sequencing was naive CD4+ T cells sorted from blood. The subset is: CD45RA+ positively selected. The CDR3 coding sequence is TGTGCCTGGAGTCCTGCCAACCCCCAGGGTGGAGAGCAGTACTTC. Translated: CAWSPANPQGGEQYF.